The T cell receptor beta chain under discussion was sequenced for a study of memory B cells and T cells in multiple sclerosis (dated by TCRdb to 2016 to 2019). For the study in its entirety: TCR beta repertoires of autoproliferating peripheral T cells were compared with the TCR beta repertoires of brain lesion-infiltrating T cells in multiple sclerosis patients. A couple of multiple sclerosis patients, for whom either brain lesions at autopsy or brain-infiltrating cells from biopsy were available, were included in TCR sequencing. The investigation overall reported the following: Because clone-set sizes differed between compartments, counts of shared clonotypes were influenced and normalization was required.

After CFSE-labeled PBMCs were cultured without any stimulus, the autoproliferating (CFSEdim) and non-proliferating (CFSEhi) T cell fractions were each sequenced on their own. A total of 40 million to 60 million CFSE-labeled PBMCs were cultured for six to seven days without stimulus, and replicate wells were then pooled. Labeling of PBMCs used 0.5 to 0.65 uM CFSE, and the cells were then grown in serum-free AIM-V medium with no exogenous stimuli added. PBMCs were obtained by Ficoll density gradient centrifugation and kept cryopreserved until use. Using a FACSAria III, live 7-AAD-negative cells were sorted, then washed with PBS and stored frozen at -80 degrees C as dry pellets. In regard to this clone: The clone's antigen remains unknown. No clone much larger than this one lies a single base away; base qualities are absent.

TCRbeta CDR3 regions were amplified from extracted genomic DNA using the immunoSEQ Platform. The immunoSEQ assay used multiplex PCR together with high-throughput sequencing and a bioinformatics pipeline from the vendor. The authors' pipeline ran thus. Non-productive sequences and CDR3s shorter than 4 amino acids were removed, and clonotype frequencies were recalculated per sample. Shared clonotypes were identified in immunoSEQ Analyzer 2.0 as identical CDR3 amino acid, V gene and J gene sequences. Repertoire overlap was normalized by dividing shared clonotype counts by the product of both clone-set sizes, scaled by 1000 into arbitrary units. TCRdb's version of the immuneACCESS table is confined to in-frame rearrangements and falls short of the full clone set. An unresolved V gene accounts for under half of the shortfall where checked; the remainder is of unknown origin. V, J and clone size are those of that table, while D and trimming were read from the DNA. The sample table holds over 10,000 clones, of which 84% were seen once. About 2.8% of the sample lies in the top ten.

The junction shows trimming of 0 bases on V and 4 bases on J, and the gene matches do not reach 7 bases of it. The CDR3 has 16 amino acids, counting the end cysteine and phenylalanine. Only the CDR3 region is kept as DNA, spanning 48 bases read in frame from base 1. CDR1 SGDLS and CDR2 YYNGEE were looked up in the germline V gene. In this chain, TRBV9 is recombined with TRBJ1-2; 9 of the junction bases match TRBD1. The sequenced sample was PBMCs from blood kept in culture. The TCR sequence derives from a human donor with multiple sclerosis. The bases read TGTGCCAGCAGCGTAGGGGAACAGGGGGCGGGCTATGGCTACACCTTC. This translates into CASSVGEQGAGYGYTF.